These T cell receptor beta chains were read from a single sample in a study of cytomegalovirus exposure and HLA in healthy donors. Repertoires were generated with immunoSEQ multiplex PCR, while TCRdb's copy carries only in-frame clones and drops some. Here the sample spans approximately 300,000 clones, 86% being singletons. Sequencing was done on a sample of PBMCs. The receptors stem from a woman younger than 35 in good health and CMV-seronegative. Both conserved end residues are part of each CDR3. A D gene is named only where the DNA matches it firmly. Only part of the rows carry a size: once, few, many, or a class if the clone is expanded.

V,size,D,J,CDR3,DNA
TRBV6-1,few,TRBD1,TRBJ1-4,CASSGTGGVVNEKLFF,TGTGCCAGCAGTGGGACAGGAGGGGTGGTTAATGAAAAACTGTTTTTT
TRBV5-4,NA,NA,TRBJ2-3,CASSYRDTADTQYF,TGTGCCAGCAGCTACCGGGACACAGCAGATACGCAGTATTTT
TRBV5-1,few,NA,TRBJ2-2,CASSLPTAGGELFF,TGCGCCAGCAGCCTCCCCACGGCGGGCGGGGAGCTGTTTTTT
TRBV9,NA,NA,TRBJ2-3,CASSVGDTFTDTQYF,TGTGCCAGCAGCGTAGGAGACACCTTCACAGATACGCAGTATTTT
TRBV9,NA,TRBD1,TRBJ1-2,CASSARTGTNYGYTF,TGTGCCAGCAGCGCTAGGACAGGGACTAACTATGGCTACACCTTC
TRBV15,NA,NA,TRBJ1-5,CATSRETGGNNQPQHF,TGTGCCACCAGCAGAGAAACCGGGGGGAACAATCAGCCCCAGCATTTT
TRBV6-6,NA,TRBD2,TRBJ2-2,CASSFLAGETGELFF,TGTGCCAGCAGTTTCCTAGCGGGAGAAACCGGGGAGCTGTTTTTT
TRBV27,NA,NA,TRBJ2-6,CASGAWRSSGANVLTF,TGTGCCAGCGGCGCTTGGAGGAGCTCTGGGGCCAACGTCCTGACTTTC
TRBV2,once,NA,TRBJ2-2,CASSEGLLSGNTGELFF,TGTGCCAGCAGTGAGGGACTCCTCTCCGGGAACACCGGGGAGCTGTTTTTT
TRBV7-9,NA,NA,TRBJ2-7,CASSPPGSYEQYF,TGTGCCAGCAGCCCCCCGGGCTCCTACGAGCAGTACTTC
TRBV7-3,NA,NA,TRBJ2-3,CASSLYGGAGYDTQYF,TGTGCCAGCAGCTTATATGGTGGGGCCGGTTATGATACGCAGTATTTT
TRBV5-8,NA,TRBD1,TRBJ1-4,CASSFGQGGEKLFF,TGTGCCAGCAGCTTCGGACAGGGCGGTGAAAAACTGTTTTTT
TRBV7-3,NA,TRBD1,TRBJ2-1,CASSLQGAGVNEQFF,TGTGCCAGCAGCCTACAGGGGGCGGGGGTCAATGAGCAGTTCTTC
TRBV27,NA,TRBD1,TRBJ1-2,CASSSTDRGRSNYGYTF,TGTGCCAGCAGTTCAACCGACAGGGGGAGGTCGAACTATGGCTACACCTTC
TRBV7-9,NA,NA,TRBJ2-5,CASSRAGSQYF,TGTGCCAGCAGCCGCGCCGGTTCCCAGTACTTC
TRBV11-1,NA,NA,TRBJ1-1,CASSHDGDTGTEAFF,TGTGCCAGCAGTCACGACGGGGACACGGGCACTGAAGCTTTCTTT
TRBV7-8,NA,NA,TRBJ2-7,CASSLARTVSYEQYF,TGTGCCAGCAGCTTAGCAAGGACAGTCTCCTACGAGCAGTACTTC
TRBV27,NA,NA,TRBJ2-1,CASTQTGKGNNEQFF,TGTGCCAGCACCCAGACAGGCAAAGGGAACAATGAGCAGTTCTTC